The subject of this entry is one TCR beta chain. This clone occurred once. There is no known antigen for this receptor. Per-base qualities were not stored, and no clone one base away is much larger. The CDR3, cysteine through phenylalanine, is 13 amino acids long. Solely the CDR3 DNA is kept, with 39 bases framed from the first base. This entry belongs to a study of blood T cell repertoires in COVID-19 (dated by TCRdb to the early 2020s). Broadly, across the study: Samples from collaborators originated in the United States, Italy and Spain and spanned both the acute and convalescent phases of COVID-19. The prospective study material was composed of cDNA or gDNA derived from T cells, B-cell-depleted T cells, or PBMCs. Subjects who had been exposed to COVID-19, were actively infected with it, or had recovered from it provided the deeply sampled blood TCRbeta repertoires that made up the dataset. The repertoires were released in a freely available public database meant as a resource for research on the immune response to SARS-CoV-2. Samples were obtained from the ongoing ImmuneRACE study (first 160 participants) and from 1,254 subjects provided by 6 global collaborators. The sample metadata nearly always contained a de-identified subject ID, COVID-19 status, age in years and sex. Where HLA class I and class II types were available, the types were taken from metadata supplied by the sample provider, not from assay-based typing. Study-level results and caveats: Clinical and demographic metadata were provided uncurated, with the amount varying by source and participant.

The immunoSEQ Assay, a bias-controlled multiplex PCR, was used to amplify TCRbeta CDR3 regions from genomic DNA. In the paper's pipeline: Within the assay, amplification of reference gene primers was used to estimate how many nucleated cells each sample contained. To quantify the absolute abundance of each unique TCRbeta CDR3 rearrangement, sequence reads were collapsed and filtered. For each sample, productive Simpson clonality was calculated as the square root of Simpson's diversity index over productive rearrangements. TCRdb carries this immuneACCESS record with in-frame sequences only. Its versions omit some clonotypes, under half of them owing to an unresolved V gene in the studies checked, with the rest unexplained. From that table come the V and J calls and clone size; the DNA was used to work out D and trimming. This sample has fewer than 50,000 clones in its table, and nearly 90% of those were observed once. Clones ranked in the top ten supply 30% to 35% of the sample.

The collaborating institutions used their own protocols to collect whole blood in K2EDTA tubes. Collaborator samples were shipped for TCRbeta analysis as frozen whole blood, isolated PBMCs, or DNA extracted from either sample type. Here the chain combines TRBV12-2 and TRBJ2-7; the table names TRBD1, a call not compared with the DNA. TRBV12-2 corresponds to a pseudogene. This TCR came from a man in his 70s with active COVID-19. The specimen sequenced was peripheral blood. The CDR3 protein: CASRPHRGYEQYF. The DNA reads TGTGCAAGTCGACCTCACAGGGGCTACGAGCAGTACTTC.